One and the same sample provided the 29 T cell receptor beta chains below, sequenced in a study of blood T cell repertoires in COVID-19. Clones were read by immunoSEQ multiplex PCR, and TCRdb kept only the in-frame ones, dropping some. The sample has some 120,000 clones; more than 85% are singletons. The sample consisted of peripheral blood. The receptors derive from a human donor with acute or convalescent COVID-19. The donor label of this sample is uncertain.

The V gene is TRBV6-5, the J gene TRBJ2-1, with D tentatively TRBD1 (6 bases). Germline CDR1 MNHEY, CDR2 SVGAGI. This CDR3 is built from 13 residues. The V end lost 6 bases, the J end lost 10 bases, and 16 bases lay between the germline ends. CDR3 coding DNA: TGTGCCAGCAGACCACCCAGGGGCGACGAGCAGTTCTTC. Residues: CASRPPRGDEQFF.

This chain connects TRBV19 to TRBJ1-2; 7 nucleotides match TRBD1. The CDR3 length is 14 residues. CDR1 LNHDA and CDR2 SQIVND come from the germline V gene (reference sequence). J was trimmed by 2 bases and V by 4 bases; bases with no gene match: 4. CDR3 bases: TGTGCCAGTAGTACCACGGGACAGAACTATGGCTACACCTTC. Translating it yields CASSTTGQNYGYTF.

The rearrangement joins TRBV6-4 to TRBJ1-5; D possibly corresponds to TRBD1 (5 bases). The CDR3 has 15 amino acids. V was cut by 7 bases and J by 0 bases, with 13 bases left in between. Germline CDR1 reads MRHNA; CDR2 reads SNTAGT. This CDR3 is CASTHRCDSNQPQHF. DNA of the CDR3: TGTGCCAGCACCCACAGGTGCGATAGCAATCAGCCCCAGCATTTT.

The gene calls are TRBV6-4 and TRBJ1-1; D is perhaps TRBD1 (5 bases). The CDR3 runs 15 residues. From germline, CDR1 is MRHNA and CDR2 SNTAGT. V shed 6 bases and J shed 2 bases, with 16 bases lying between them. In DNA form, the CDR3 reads TGTGCCAGCAGAGTCAGGGTCGGGGGTAACACTGAAGCTTTCTTT. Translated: CASRVRVGGNTEAFF.

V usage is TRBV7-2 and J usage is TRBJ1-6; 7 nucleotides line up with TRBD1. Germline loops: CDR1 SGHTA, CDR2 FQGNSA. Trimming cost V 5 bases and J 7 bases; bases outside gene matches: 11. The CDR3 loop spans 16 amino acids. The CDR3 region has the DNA TGTGCCAGCAGCCCCCTGGGGCAGGGGGTAAATTCACCCCTCCACTTT. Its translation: CASSPLGQGVNSPLHF.

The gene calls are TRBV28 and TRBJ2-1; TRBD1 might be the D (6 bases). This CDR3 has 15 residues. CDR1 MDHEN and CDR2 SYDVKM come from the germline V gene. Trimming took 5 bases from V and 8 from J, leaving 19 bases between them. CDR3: CASSPPLSGVDEQFF. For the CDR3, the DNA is TGTGCCAGCAGTCCTCCGTTGTCAGGGGTTGATGAGCAGTTCTTC.

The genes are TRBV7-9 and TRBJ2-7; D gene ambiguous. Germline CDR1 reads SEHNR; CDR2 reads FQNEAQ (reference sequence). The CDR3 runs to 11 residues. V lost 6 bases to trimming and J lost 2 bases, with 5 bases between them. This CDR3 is CASRSTYEQYF. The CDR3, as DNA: TGTGCCAGCAGGTCTACCTACGAGCAGTACTTC.

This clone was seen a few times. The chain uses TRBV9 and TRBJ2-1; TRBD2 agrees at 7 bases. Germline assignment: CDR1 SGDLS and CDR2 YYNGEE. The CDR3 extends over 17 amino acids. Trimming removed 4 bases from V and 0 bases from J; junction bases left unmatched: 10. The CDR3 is CASSPRGLADSYNEQFF. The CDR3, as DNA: TGTGCCAGCAGCCCGAGAGGTCTAGCGGACTCCTACAATGAGCAGTTCTTC.

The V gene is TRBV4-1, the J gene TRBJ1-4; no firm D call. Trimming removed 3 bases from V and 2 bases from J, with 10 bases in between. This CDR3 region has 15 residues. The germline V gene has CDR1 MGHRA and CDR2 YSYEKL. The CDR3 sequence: CASSHQEDTNEKLFF. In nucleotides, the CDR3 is TGCGCCAGCAGCCACCAGGAGGATACTAATGAAAAACTGTTTTTT.

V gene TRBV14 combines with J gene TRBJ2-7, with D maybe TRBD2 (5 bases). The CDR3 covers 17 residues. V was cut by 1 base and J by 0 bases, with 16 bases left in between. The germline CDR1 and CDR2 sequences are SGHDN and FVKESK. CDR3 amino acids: CASSQGPGIKASYEQYF. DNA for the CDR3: TGTGCCAGCAGCCAAGGCCCCGGGATCAAGGCCTCCTACGAGCAGTACTTC. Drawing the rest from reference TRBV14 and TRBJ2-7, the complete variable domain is EAGVTQFPSHSVIEKGQTVTLRCDPISGHDNLYWYRRVMGKEIKFLLHFVKESKQDESGMPNNRFLAERTGGTYSTLKVQPAELEDSGVYFCASSQGPGIKASYEQYFGPGTRLTVT.

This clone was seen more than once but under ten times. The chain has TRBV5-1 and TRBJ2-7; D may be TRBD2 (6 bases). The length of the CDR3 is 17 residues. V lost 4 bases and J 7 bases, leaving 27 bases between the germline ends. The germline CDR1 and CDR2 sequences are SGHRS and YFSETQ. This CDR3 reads CASSPPRGSGMGVEQYF. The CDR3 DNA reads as TGCGCCAGCAGCCCCCCGCGGGGCAGCGGAATGGGAGTAGAGCAGTACTTC.

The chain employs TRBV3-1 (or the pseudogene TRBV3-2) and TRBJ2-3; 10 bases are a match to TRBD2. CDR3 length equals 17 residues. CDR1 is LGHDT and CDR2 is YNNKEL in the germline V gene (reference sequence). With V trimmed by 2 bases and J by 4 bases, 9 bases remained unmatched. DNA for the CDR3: TGTGCCAGCAGCCAATGGGGAGCGGGGGGGCGGGCAGATACGCAGTATTTT. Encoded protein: CASSQWGAGGRADTQYF.

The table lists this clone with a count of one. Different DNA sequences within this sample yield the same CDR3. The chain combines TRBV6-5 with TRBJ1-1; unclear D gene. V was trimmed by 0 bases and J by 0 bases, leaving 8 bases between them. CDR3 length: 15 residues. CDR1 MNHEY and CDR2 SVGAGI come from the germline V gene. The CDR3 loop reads CASSYSLAMNTEAFF. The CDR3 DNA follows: TGTGCCAGCAGTTACTCGCTAGCTATGAACACTGAAGCTTTCTTT.

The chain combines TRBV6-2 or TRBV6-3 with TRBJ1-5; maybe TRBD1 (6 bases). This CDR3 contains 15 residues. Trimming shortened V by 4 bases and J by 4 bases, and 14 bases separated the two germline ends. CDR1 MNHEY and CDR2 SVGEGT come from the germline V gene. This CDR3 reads CASSSTGWRNQPQHF. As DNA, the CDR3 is TGTGCCAGCAGTTCCACAGGGTGGCGGAATCAGCCCCAGCATTTT.

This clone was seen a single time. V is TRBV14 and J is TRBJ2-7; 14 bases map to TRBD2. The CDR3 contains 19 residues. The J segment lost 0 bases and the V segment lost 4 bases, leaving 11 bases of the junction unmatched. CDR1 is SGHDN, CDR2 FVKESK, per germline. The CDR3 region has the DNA TGTGCCAGCAGCCCTTATTGGACTAGCGGGAGGTCTACCTCCTACGAGCAGTACTTC. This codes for CASSPYWTSGRSTSYEQYF.

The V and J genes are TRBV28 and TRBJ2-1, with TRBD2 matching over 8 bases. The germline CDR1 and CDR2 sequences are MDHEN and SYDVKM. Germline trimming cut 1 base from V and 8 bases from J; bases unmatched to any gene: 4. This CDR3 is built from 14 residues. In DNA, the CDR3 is TGTGCCAGCAGTTTATCTTGGCGGGGGGATGAGCAGTTCTTC. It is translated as CASSLSWRGDEQFF.

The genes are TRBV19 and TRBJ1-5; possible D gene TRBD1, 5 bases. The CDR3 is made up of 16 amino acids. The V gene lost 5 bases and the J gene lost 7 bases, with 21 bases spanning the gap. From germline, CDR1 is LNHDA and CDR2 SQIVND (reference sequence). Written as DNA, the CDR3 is TGTGCCAGTAGTGGAGGAGGGACTGGCGTCGACCAGCCCCAGCATTTT. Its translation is CASSGGGTGVDQPQHF. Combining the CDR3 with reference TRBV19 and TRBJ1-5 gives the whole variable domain DGGITQSPKYLFRKEGQNVTLSCEQNLNHDAMYWYRQDPGQGLRLIYYSQIVNDFQKGDIAEGYSVSREKKESFPLTVTSAQKNPTAFYLCASSGGGTGVDQPQHFGDGTRLSIL.

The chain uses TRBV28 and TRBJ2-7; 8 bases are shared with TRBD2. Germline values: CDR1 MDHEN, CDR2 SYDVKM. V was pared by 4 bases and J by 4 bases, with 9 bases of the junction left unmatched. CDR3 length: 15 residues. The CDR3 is CASSSPPSGSYEQYF. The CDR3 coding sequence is TGTGCCAGCAGTTCCCCCCCCAGCGGGAGTTACGAGCAGTACTTC.

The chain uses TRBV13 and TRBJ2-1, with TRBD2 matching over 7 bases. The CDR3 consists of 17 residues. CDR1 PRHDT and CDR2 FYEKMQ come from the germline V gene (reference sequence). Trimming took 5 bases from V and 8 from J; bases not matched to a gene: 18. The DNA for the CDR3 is TGTGCCAGCAGCACTCGATGGGCTAGCGGTACCGGGGATGAGCAGTTCTTC. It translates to CASSTRWASGTGDEQFF.

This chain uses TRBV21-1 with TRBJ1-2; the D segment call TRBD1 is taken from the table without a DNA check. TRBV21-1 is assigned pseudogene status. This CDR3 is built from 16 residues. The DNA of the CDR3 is TGTGCCAGCAGCAAAAAGACAGGGGGCCTCGACTATGGCTACACCTTC. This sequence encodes CASSKKTGGLDYGYTF.

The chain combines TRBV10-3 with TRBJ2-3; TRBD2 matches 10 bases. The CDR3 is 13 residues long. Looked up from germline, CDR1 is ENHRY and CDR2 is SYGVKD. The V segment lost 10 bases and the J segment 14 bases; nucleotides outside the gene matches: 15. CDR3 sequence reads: CATAGTSAKGWYF. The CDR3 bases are TGTGCCACCGCCGGGACTAGCGCGAAGGGTTGGTATTTT.

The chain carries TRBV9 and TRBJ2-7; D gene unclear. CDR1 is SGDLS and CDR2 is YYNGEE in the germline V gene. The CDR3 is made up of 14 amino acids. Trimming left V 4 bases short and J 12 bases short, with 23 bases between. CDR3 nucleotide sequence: TGTGCCAGCAGCCCCCGCGCTGGGCCCCCCAGTTTGTACTTC. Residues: CASSPRAGPPSLYF.

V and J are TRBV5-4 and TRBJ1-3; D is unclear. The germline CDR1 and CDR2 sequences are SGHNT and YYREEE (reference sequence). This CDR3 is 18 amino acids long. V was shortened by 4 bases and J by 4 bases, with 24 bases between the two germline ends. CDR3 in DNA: TGTGCCAGCAGCGAGCCCTTTTCGGCGACAAAAACAGGAAACACCATATATTTT. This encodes CASSEPFSATKTGNTIYF.

CDR3 loop: CASSDRGMGSPLHF. As DNA, the CDR3 is TGTGCCAGCAGTGATCGGGGAATGGGTTCACCCCTCCACTTT. The chain employs TRBV2 and TRBJ1-6; D gene ambiguous. V was shortened by 3 bases and J by 9 bases, with 12 bases between the two germline ends. The CDR3 sequence is 14 residues long. Germline V lookup: CDR1 SNHLY, CDR2 FYNNEI.

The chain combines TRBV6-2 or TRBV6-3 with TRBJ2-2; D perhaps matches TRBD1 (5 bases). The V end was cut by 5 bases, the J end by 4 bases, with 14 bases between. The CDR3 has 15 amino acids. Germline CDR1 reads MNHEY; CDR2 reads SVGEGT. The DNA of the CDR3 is TGTGCCAGCAGTACGGGTTTGGACATCACCGGGGAGCTGTTTTTT. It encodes CASSTGLDITGELFF.

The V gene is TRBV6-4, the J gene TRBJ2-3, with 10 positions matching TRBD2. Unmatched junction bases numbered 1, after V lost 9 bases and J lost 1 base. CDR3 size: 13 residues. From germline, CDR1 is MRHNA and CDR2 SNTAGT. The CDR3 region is CASLAGGTDTQYF. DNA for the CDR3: TGTGCCAGTCTAGCGGGGGGCACAGATACGCAGTATTTT.

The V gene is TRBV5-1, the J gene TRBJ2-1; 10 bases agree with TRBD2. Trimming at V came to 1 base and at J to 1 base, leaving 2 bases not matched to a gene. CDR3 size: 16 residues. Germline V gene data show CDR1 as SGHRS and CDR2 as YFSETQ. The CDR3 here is CASSLSSGSSYNEQFF. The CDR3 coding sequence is TGCGCCAGCAGCTTGTCTAGCGGGAGTTCCTACAATGAGCAGTTCTTC. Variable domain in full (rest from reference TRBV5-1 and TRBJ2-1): KAGVTQTPRYLIKTRGQQVTLSCSPISGHRSVSWYQQTPGQGLQFLFEYFSETQRNKGNFPGRFSGRQFSNSRSEMNVSTLELGDSALYLCASSLSSGSSYNEQFFGPGTRLTVL.

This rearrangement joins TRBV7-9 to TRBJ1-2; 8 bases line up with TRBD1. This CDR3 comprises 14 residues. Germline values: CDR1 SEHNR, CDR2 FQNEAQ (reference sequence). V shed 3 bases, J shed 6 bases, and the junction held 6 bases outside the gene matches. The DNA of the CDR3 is TGTGCCAGCAGCTTGGACAGGGTCTACCATGGCTACACCTTC. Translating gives CASSLDRVYHGYTF.

The CDR3 spells CASTLLAVSTDTQYF. CDR3 nucleotides: TGTGCCAGCACCCTTCTAGCGGTTAGCACAGATACGCAGTATTTT. This rearrangement joins TRBV2 to TRBJ2-3; 7 bases are a match to TRBD2. The CDR3 runs to 15 residues. CDR1 and CDR2 from the germline V gene are SNHLY and FYNNEI. After removal of 7 bases from V and 0 bases from J, the junction contained 7 bases not matched to a gene.